This T cell receptor beta chain was observed in a study of response to subunit inactivated influenza vaccine. Germline CDR1 is DFQATT and CDR2 is SNEGSKA (reference sequence). This CDR3 region has 16 residues. V was clipped by 5 bases and J by 4 bases; unmatched bases: 15. This clonotype was picked up many times. Its target is not known. Study-wide results and caveats: Researchers suggested that each seasonal influenza vaccination recruits few new T cells.

Each CDR3 protein is one row after TCRdb ran MiXCR on the RT-PCR reads. The sample comprises hundreds of thousands of distinct CDR3 sequences, roughly 14% of which are singletons, and approximately 10% rests with the top ten. This receptor was identified in a man aged 50 to 59 who received an inactivated influenza vaccine. The source material was PBMCs from blood, sampled approximately 12 days after vaccination. The V and J genes are TRBV20-1 and TRBJ2-7, with 9 bases aligning to TRBD2. Here the CDR3 reads CSAGKNSGGLTYEQYF. CDR3 bases: TGCAGTGCTGGAAAAAATAGCGGGGGCCTTACTTACGAGCAGTACTTC.